The 17 T cell receptor beta chains below all came from one sample that was sequenced in a study of shared clonotypes between healthy human individuals. Some clones are missing from TCRdb's copy, which holds only in-frame ones; the method was immunoSEQ multiplex PCR. The sample holds about 480,000 clones, over 60% seen once. The material sequenced was PBMCs. These receptors came from a woman between 40 and 50 years old in good health. Some clones in this sample may be carry-over from other donors' samples.

The chain is built from TRBV6-1 and TRBJ2-7, with D perhaps TRBD1 (6 bases). This CDR3 region has 13 residues. Looked up from germline, CDR1 is MNHNS and CDR2 is SASEGT. Trimming stripped 7 bases from V and 4 bases from J, with 14 bases between. The CDR3 coding sequence is TGTGCCAGCACACGACAGGAAAAGTACGAGCAGTACTTC. Residues: CASTRQEKYEQYF.

This chain joins TRBV5-1 and TRBJ2-2; TRBD1 aligns across 7 bases. CDR3 length: 15 amino acids. The V gene end was trimmed by 3 bases and the J gene end by 5 bases; junction bases not matched to a gene: 7. The V gene's germline CDR1 is SGHRS and CDR2 YFSETQ. The CDR3 loop reads CASSWTGSGTGELFF. The CDR3 bases are TGCGCCAGCAGCTGGACAGGCTCGGGGACCGGGGAGCTGTTTTTT.

This clone has more than one count but fewer than ten. The chain uses TRBV27 and TRBJ2-1; 7 nucleotides align to TRBD1. After removal of 5 bases from V and 4 bases from J, the junction contained 14 bases not matched to a gene. The V gene's germline CDR1 is MNHEY and CDR2 SMNVEV (reference sequence). The CDR3 extends over 17 amino acids. The CDR3 is CASSGLLSMGQYNEQFF. The CDR3 coding sequence is TGTGCCAGCAGTGGCCTATTATCTATGGGACAGTACAATGAGCAGTTCTTC.

This clone came up a few times. CDR3 sequence reads: CASSLGQGFTDTQYF. As DNA, the CDR3 is TGCGCCAGCAGCTTGGGACAGGGGTTCACAGATACGCAGTATTTT. The rearrangement uses TRBV5-1 and TRBJ2-3; 8 positions agree with TRBD1. V gave up 0 bases and J gave up 2 bases; unmatched junction bases: 2. The CDR3 runs to 15 residues. CDR1 SGHRS and CDR2 YFSETQ come from the germline V gene.

About this clone itself: This may be a read error: a much more frequent sequence differs by one nucleotide. The chain combines TRBV9 with TRBJ2-2; D gene ambiguous. There are 12 residues in the CDR3. In germline, CDR1 is SGDLS, CDR2 YYNGEE. V was trimmed by 4 bases and J by 2 bases, leaving 3 bases between them. CDR3 sequence reads: CASSLNTGELFF. The DNA for the CDR3 is TGTGCCAGCAGCTTAAACACCGGGGAGCTGTTTTTT.

Many counts were recorded for this clone. This chain joins TRBV19 and TRBJ2-1; 8 positions match TRBD2. The CDR3 covers 14 residues. Germline V gene sequence: CDR1 LNHDA, CDR2 SQIVND (reference sequence). Trimming took 4 bases from V and 8 from J; bases not matched to a gene: 7. This chain's CDR3 is CASSTPGLVDEQFF. For the CDR3, the DNA is TGTGCCAGTAGTACCCCGGGACTAGTAGATGAGCAGTTCTTC.

The chain carries TRBV6-1 and TRBJ2-7, with D tentatively TRBD1 or TRBD2 (5 bases each). The CDR3 sequence is 15 residues long. The germline V and J ends were trimmed by 4 bases and 4 bases, with 17 bases remaining between them. CDR1 and CDR2 (germline): MNHNS, SASEGT. The CDR3 is CASSGHGAPGYEQYF. CDR3 in DNA: TGTGCCAGCAGTGGGCATGGGGCCCCGGGGTACGAGCAGTACTTC.

This clone was counted many times. V is TRBV5-6 and J is TRBJ2-1; no clear D gene. The CDR3 covers 16 residues. CDR1 and CDR2 (germline): SGHDT, YYEEEE. Trimming left V 5 bases short and J 4 bases short, with 19 bases between. CDR3 DNA: TGTGCCAGCAGACCTGAGCTTGGGCTTGGTTACAATGAGCAGTTCTTC. This sequence encodes CASRPELGLGYNEQFF. Full variable domain (missing parts from reference TRBV5-6 and TRBJ2-1): DAGVTQSPTHLIKTRGQQVTLRCSPKSGHDTVSWYQQALGQGPQFIFQYYEEEERQRGNFPDRFSGHQFPNYSSELNVNALLLGDSALYLCASRPELGLGYNEQFFGPGTRLTVL.

On this clone: One junction end does not reproduce the germline sequence, and a read error may be involved. This rearrangement joins TRBV7-7 to TRBJ2-3, with D unclear. Germline CDR1 and CDR2: SSHAT and FNYEAQ (reference sequence). The CDR3 runs 15 residues. The CDR3 reads CASSLGGIATDTQYF. Here the CDR3 DNA reads TGTGCTAGCAGCTTAGGCGGTATAGCCACAGATACGCAGTATTTT.

Only a few counts were recorded for this clone. The chain couples TRBV21-1 to TRBJ1-4. TRBV21-1 is termed a pseudogene. The length of the CDR3 is 15 residues. As DNA, the CDR3 is TGTGCCAGCAGCACATTACAGGGAGGTAAGGAAAAACTGTTTTTT. This encodes CASSTLQGGKEKLFF.

This clone appeared a few times. The rearrangement uses TRBV27 and TRBJ2-1; 9 nucleotides match TRBD2. The junction had 3 bases not matched to a gene; V was cut back by 1 base and J by 5 bases. Germline V CDR1 and CDR2: MNHEY, SMNVEV (reference sequence). The CDR3 totals 15 residues. The CDR3 loop is CASSLLASGNNEQFF. CDR3 coding DNA: TGTGCCAGCAGTTTATTGGCTAGCGGGAACAATGAGCAGTTCTTC.

This clone has just one count. The V call is TRBV18, the J call TRBJ2-1; 9 nucleotides line up with TRBD2. The germline gives CDR1 KGHSH, CDR2 LQKENI. J was trimmed by 15 bases and V by 2 bases; bases with no gene match: 11. This CDR3 comprises 14 residues. The CDR3 sequence is CASSPGASSGNMFF. DNA for the CDR3: TGTGCCAGCTCACCAGGGGCTTCTAGCGGGAATATGTTCTTC. The variable domain in full, with the rest retrieved from reference TRBV18 and TRBJ2-1, is NAGVMQNPRHLVRRRGQEARLRCSPMKGHSHVYWYRQLPEEGLKFMVYLQKENIIDESGMPKERFSAEFPKEGPSILRIQQVVRGDSAAYFCASSPGASSGNMFFGPGTRLTVL.

V is TRBV6-5 and J is TRBJ1-5; tentative D call: TRBD1 (5 bases). V lost 6 bases and J 9 bases, leaving 18 bases between the germline ends. Germline CDR1 and CDR2: MNHEY and SVGAGI. There are 14 residues in the CDR3. CDR3: CASSRRDPPVPQHF. The CDR3 DNA sequence: TGTGCCAGCAGCCGCCGGGACCCCCCGGTGCCCCAGCATTTT.

This clone was recorded only once. This chain uses TRBV30 with TRBJ1-3; no reliable D call. Trimming left V 2 bases short and J 4 bases short, with 6 bases between. Germline V gives CDR1 GTSNPN, CDR2 SVGIG (reference sequence). This CDR3 is 12 amino acids long. The CDR3 DNA is TGTGCCTGGAGTTTGATGGGAAACACCATATATTTT. Protein sequence: CAWSLMGNTIYF. Full variable domain (outside the CDR3, taken from reference TRBV30 and TRBJ1-3): SQTIHQWPATLVQPVGSPLSLECTVEGTSNPNLYWYRQAAGRGLQLLFYSVGIGQISSEVPQNLSASRPQDRQFILSSKKLLLSDSGFYLCAWSLMGNTIYFGEGSWLTVV.

The genes are TRBV30 and TRBJ1-6; D gene ambiguous. Trimming took off 3 bases at V and 6 bases at J, with 9 bases between the two ends. The length of the CDR3 is 13 residues. Germline CDR1 is GTSNPN and CDR2 is SVGIG (reference sequence). The DNA for the CDR3 is TGTGCCTGGAGGGGAGTGCCTAATTCACCCCTCCACTTT. It codes for CAWRGVPNSPLHF. The full variable domain, completed using reference TRBV30 and TRBJ1-6, is SQTIHQWPATLVQPVGSPLSLECTVEGTSNPNLYWYRQAAGRGLQLLFYSVGIGQISSEVPQNLSASRPQDRQFILSSKKLLLSDSGFYLCAWRGVPNSPLHFGNGTRLTVT.

For the CDR3, the DNA is TGTGCCAGCCAAAGGACAGGGATTAACTATGGCTACACCTTC. It is translated as CASQRTGINYGYTF. V and J are TRBV28 and TRBJ1-2; 8 bases align to TRBD1. Germline CDR1 reads MDHEN; CDR2 reads SYDVKM. V trimming: 8 bases; J trimming: 1 base; junction bases outside the gene matches: 6. There are 14 residues in the CDR3.

This clone was recorded only once. The chain links TRBV2 to TRBJ2-5; D perhaps matches TRBD1 (8 bases). V was shortened by 8 bases and J by 0 bases, with 22 bases between the two germline ends. The germline CDR1 and CDR2 sequences are SNHLY and FYNNEI. The CDR3 is 17 residues long. The chain's CDR3 is CASPAGVGTGNQETQYF. For the CDR3, the DNA is TGTGCCAGCCCTGCGGGGGTCGGGACAGGCAACCAAGAGACCCAGTACTTC.